This T cell receptor (beta chain) is drawn from a study of spatial heterogeneity in lung cancer (dated 2019 in TCRdb). Regarding the study in general: More beta-chain than alpha-chain transcripts were consistently detected, likely reflecting higher beta-chain transcript abundance. The study linked features of the TCR repertoire to counts of nonsynonymous mutations, which were determined by whole-exome sequencing of tumor tissue. In the raw uncorrected reads, each unique combination of TCR and UMI appeared more than ten times on average. TCR alpha and beta repertoires were quantitatively compared across multiple tumor regions, matched nontumor lung and blood in non-small cell lung cancer. Both alpha and beta chains were TCR-sequenced in hundreds of tumor regions, about 64 matched nontumor lung samples and some 56 PBMC samples obtained at surgery. Findings and caveats that apply to the study as a whole: Confirming at a functional level the hypothesis that regional TCRs recognize regional mutations was considered to require additional single-cell paired TCR alpha and beta sequencing. Ubiquitous expanded tumor TCRs were found in blood more often at tumor resection than at routine follow-up.

Explained via the paper, the time point label denotes: sample taken at primary tumor resection. Whole RNA extracted from tumor and nontumor lung tissue, or from cryopreserved PBMC samples, was used for TCR sequencing without cell sorting. Samples were obtained from fewer than 80 patients with early-stage, untreated non-small cell lung cancer from the lung TRACERx cohort. Only patients with enough RNA available from two or more tumor regions were chosen for TCR sequencing. Library preparation used 5' RACE. TCRdb shows the sequencer as NextSeq 500. To allow correction of PCR and sequencing errors, the TCR library protocol tagged every TCR cDNA molecule with a unique molecular identifier. The authors processed their data as follows. Decombinator tools were used for TCR identification, UMI-based error correction and CDR3 extraction. Expanded TCRs were defined as those above a frequency of 2 per 1,000, corresponding to the top 1% of the tumor frequency distribution. Each repertoire was subsampled 100 times to 5,000 TCRs, after which Renyi diversity was computed with the R vegan package. CDR3 similarity networks were built from amino acid triplet string-kernel similarity, with CDR3s being connected when pairwise similarity was above 0.82. TCRdb reprocessing: public reads trimmed at Q25 with fastp, clones called with MiXCR, in-frame beta chains kept. Records with the same CDR3 protein are collapsed into one entry carrying the most frequent genes and DNA. Here the V and J calls rest on TCRdb's processing, not on the authors' analysis. The sample includes some 29,000 distinct CDR3 sequences, with more than 8% observed a single time. Roughly 34% of the sample is in the top ten clones.

V ends up 1 base short and J 7 bases short, with an unmatched junction base count of 8. CDR1 and CDR2 are drawn from the germline V gene: SGHAT, FQNNGV. From the cysteine up to the phenylalanine, the CDR3 has a length of 16 residues. Solely the CDR3 DNA is kept, with 48 bases framed from the first base. This clonotype was detected only a few times. Its antigen remains undetermined. One base away there is no much larger clone; base qualities are not given. Sequencing was performed on PBMCs, taken at surgery. Here the chain combines TRBV11-2 and TRBJ2-1, with 9 bases aligning to TRBD2. The receptor comes from a female donor with early-stage non-small cell lung cancer. The CDR3 protein sequence reads: CASSLVLLAGVNEQFF. The base sequence is TGTGCCAGCAGCTTAGTTTTGTTAGCGGGAGTTAATGAGCAGTTCTTC.